A selection of T cell receptor beta chains follows, all from one sample in a study of blood T cells in healthy people across ages. TCRdb recomputed calls from the 5' RACE reads with MiXCR, one row per CDR3 protein. This table holds about 1.7 million distinct CDR3 sequences, 28% found once. Sequenced material: blood. These receptors all stem from a woman aged 25 to 39 in good health. Both conserved end residues are part of each CDR3. The order of the fields is J gene, D gene, CDR3 length, V gene, clone size, CDR3 protein, CDR3 DNA. D genes are given only for firm matches. Clone size is not always given. Where it is, it says once, few, many or a class for expanded clones.

J: TRBJ1-2; D: TRBD1; length: 15; V: TRBV5-1; size: .; CDR3: CASSWGQGALQGYTF; DNA: TGCGCCAGCAGCTGGGGACAGGGGGCTCTACAGGGCTACACCTTC
J: TRBJ1-5; D: TRBD1; length: 14; V: TRBV4-2; size: .; CDR3: CASSQARGGQPQHF; DNA: TGTGCCAGCAGCCAAGCCAGGGGGGGACAGCCCCAGCATTTT
J: TRBJ2-7; D: .; length: 13; V: TRBV7-2; size: few; CDR3: CASSSRVAYEQYF; DNA: TGTGCCAGCAGCTCCAGGGTCGCCTACGAGCAGTACTTC
J: TRBJ2-7; D: TRBD2; length: 22; V: TRBV12-3/TRBV12-4; size: .; CDR3: CASSLTRTGLRTSGGTSYEQYF; DNA: TGTGCCAGCAGTTTAACCCGGACAGGGTTACGGACTAGCGGGGGGACCTCCTACGAGCAGTACTTC
J: TRBJ2-3; D: TRBD2; length: 15; V: TRBV28; size: .; CDR3: CASSLAGGASNTQYF; DNA: TGTGCCAGCAGCCTAGCGGGGGGGGCCTCGAATACGCAGTATTTT
J: TRBJ1-6; D: .; length: 16; V: TRBV3-1; size: once; CDR3: CASSHRGTEDNSPLHF; DNA: TGTGCCAGCAGCCATCGGGGCACGGAAGATAATTCACCCCTCCACTTT
J: TRBJ1-5; D: .; length: 12; V: TRBV10-3; size: once; CDR3: CAIRGEGQPQHF; DNA: TGTGCCATCAGGGGCGAGGGGCAGCCCCAGCATTTT
J: TRBJ1-1; D: .; length: 14; V: TRBV29-1; size: .; CDR3: CSVRGVRVGAEAFF; DNA: TGCAGCGTCCGAGGGGTCAGGGTCGGAGCTGAAGCTTTCTTT
J: TRBJ2-4; D: .; length: 14; V: TRBV7-2; size: many; CDR3: CASSFQARQNIQYF; DNA: TGTGCCAGCAGCTTCCAGGCCCGCCAAAACATTCAGTACTTC
J: TRBJ2-1; D: TRBD2; length: 13; V: TRBV7-3; size: many; CDR3: CASSPSGGNEQFF; DNA: TGTGCCAGCAGTCCTAGCGGGGGCAATGAGCAGTTCTTC
J: TRBJ2-5; D: TRBD2; length: 17; V: TRBV7-6; size: .; CDR3: CASRSPWTSGGPGNQYF; DNA: TGTGCCAGCAGGTCCCCCTGGACTAGCGGGGGCCCGGGAAACCAGTACTTC
J: TRBJ1-2; D: TRBD1; length: 14; V: TRBV2; size: .; CDR3: CASTLGQGSTGYTF; DNA: TGTGCCAGCACCCTCGGACAGGGCTCCACTGGCTACACCTTC
J: TRBJ2-3; D: .; length: 16; V: TRBV28; size: few; CDR3: CASSLLAGAGTDTQYF; DNA: TGTGCCAGCAGCCTCCTTGCGGGGGCCGGCACAGATACGCAGTATTTT
J: TRBJ1-2; D: .; length: 15; V: TRBV30; size: once; CDR3: CAWSRGKTSGYGYTF; DNA: TGTGCCTGGAGCCGAGGGAAGACGTCTGGCTATGGCTACACCTTC
J: TRBJ1-2; D: .; length: 13; V: TRBV29-1; size: few; CDR3: CSAKGGADYGYTF; DNA: TGCAGCGCAAAGGGGGGGGCGGACTATGGCTACACCTTC
J: TRBJ1-6; D: .; length: 14; V: TRBV20-1; size: few; CDR3: CSARRQLINSPLHF; DNA: TGCAGTGCTAGGCGACAGCTAATTAATTCACCCCTCCACTTT
J: TRBJ2-5; D: TRBD2; length: 16; V: TRBV24-1; size: few; CDR3: CATSDRLAGEQETQYF; DNA: TGTGCCACCAGTGATCGGCTAGCGGGGGAACAAGAGACCCAGTACTTC
J: TRBJ2-7; D: .; length: 13; V: TRBV6-6; size: many; CDR3: CASSYEMEYEQYF; DNA: TGTGCCAGCAGTTACGAAATGGAATACGAGCAGTACTTC
J: TRBJ2-7; D: .; length: 14; V: TRBV7-9; size: many; CDR3: CASSPGGASYEQYF; DNA: TGTGCCAGCAGCCCAGGGGGGGCCTCCTACGAGCAGTACTTC
J: TRBJ2-1; D: TRBD2; length: 16; V: TRBV24-1; size: few; CDR3: CATSDLPTSGGSEQFF; DNA: TGTGCCACCAGTGATTTGCCGACTAGCGGGGGGAGTGAGCAGTTCTTC
J: TRBJ2-7; D: TRBD1; length: 13; V: TRBV7-3; size: many; CDR3: CASSYGTGYEQYF; DNA: TGTGCCAGCAGCTACGGGACAGGCTACGAGCAGTACTTC
J: TRBJ2-7; D: TRBD1; length: 13; V: TRBV19; size: few; CDR3: CASSGQGRDEQYF; DNA: TGTGCCAGTAGTGGACAGGGACGGGACGAGCAGTACTTC
J: TRBJ2-5; D: TRBD1; length: 15; V: TRBV7-9; size: .; CDR3: CASSLGQGLLETQYF; DNA: TGTGCCAGCAGCTTGGGACAGGGCCTATTGGAGACCCAGTACTTC
J: TRBJ2-3; D: .; length: 17; V: TRBV12-3/TRBV12-4; size: once; CDR3: CASSLLLARVLADTQYF; DNA: TGTGCCAGCAGTTTACTTCTAGCGAGAGTGCTTGCAGATACGCAGTATTTT
J: TRBJ1-2; D: .; length: 14; V: TRBV20-1; size: .; CDR3: CSAISPRGVGGYTF; DNA: TGCAGTGCCATTTCCCCCAGGGGTGTAGGCGGCTACACCTTC
J: TRBJ2-1; D: TRBD2; length: 15; V: TRBV3-1; size: .; CDR3: CASSPENGRAREQFF; DNA: TGTGCCAGCAGCCCTGAGAACGGGAGGGCCCGTGAGCAGTTCTTC
J: TRBJ2-7; D: .; length: 16; V: TRBV7-2; size: .; CDR3: CASSLGAGPLSYEQYF; DNA: TGTGCCAGCAGCTTAGGCGCGGGACCCCTCTCCTACGAGCAGTACTTC
J: TRBJ1-2; D: .; length: 15; V: TRBV3-1; size: .; CDR3: CASSSSGLSLSGYTF; DNA: TGTGCCAGCAGCTCCTCGGGACTGTCCCTCTCTGGCTACACCTTC
J: TRBJ2-5; D: .; length: 15; V: TRBV10-3; size: .; CDR3: CATRARTIEGETQYF; DNA: TGTGCCACAAGGGCCCGGACTATCGAAGGGGAGACCCAGTACTTC
J: TRBJ1-4; D: .; length: 14; V: TRBV20-1; size: few; CDR3: CSARGGEFNEKLFF; DNA: TGCAGTGCTAGAGGGGGGGAGTTTAATGAAAAACTGTTTTTT
J: TRBJ1-4; D: TRBD1; length: 13; V: TRBV12-3/TRBV12-4; size: .; CDR3: CASSWTGTEELFF; DNA: TGTGCCAGCAGTTGGACAGGGACGGAGGAACTGTTTTTT
J: TRBJ2-5; D: .; length: 15; V: TRBV20-1; size: few; CDR3: CSARVPGDRSETQYF; DNA: TGCAGTGCTAGAGTCCCCGGTGATAGATCGGAGACCCAGTACTTC
J: TRBJ2-4; D: .; length: 15; V: TRBV3-1; size: .; CDR3: CASSQDGRTKNIQYF; DNA: TGTGCCAGCAGCCAAGATGGACGGACGAAAAACATTCAGTACTTC
J: TRBJ1-2; D: .; length: 13; V: TRBV30; size: few; CDR3: CAWSAGQYRGYTF; DNA: TGTGCCTGGAGTGCGGGACAATATCGAGGCTACACCTTC
J: TRBJ1-2; D: TRBD1; length: 13; V: TRBV20-1; size: .; CDR3: CSAIPGQENGYTF; DNA: TGCAGTGCTATCCCTGGACAGGAGAATGGCTACACCTTC
J: TRBJ2-2; D: .; length: 14; V: TRBV20-1; size: .; CDR3: CSARDPGSTGELFF; DNA: TGCAGTGCTAGAGATCCGGGCTCAACCGGGGAGCTGTTTTTT
J: TRBJ1-5; D: .; length: 12; V: TRBV30; size: .; CDR3: CAWSPANQPQHF; DNA: TGTGCCTGGAGTCCTGCTAATCAGCCCCAGCATTTT
J: TRBJ1-5; D: TRBD1; length: 14; V: TRBV2; size: .; CDR3: CASRRGQGEQPQHF; DNA: TGTGCCAGCAGACGAGGACAGGGGGAACAGCCCCAGCATTTT
J: TRBJ2-7; D: .; length: 12; V: TRBV29-1; size: .; CDR3: CSVRDPSYEQYF; DNA: TGCAGCGTTCGGGATCCCTCCTACGAGCAGTACTTC
J: TRBJ2-7; D: TRBD2; length: 15; V: TRBV28; size: once; CDR3: CTSNNLAGGIYEQYF; DNA: TGTACCAGCAATAACCTAGCGGGGGGCATCTACGAGCAGTACTTC
J: TRBJ2-3; D: .; length: 16; V: TRBV25-1; size: few; CDR3: CASSGGAPSSTDTQYF; DNA: TGTGCCAGCAGTGGGGGGGCCCCGAGCTCCACAGATACGCAGTATTTT
J: TRBJ2-5; D: .; length: 15; V: TRBV4-1; size: many; CDR3: CTSSQVSTYQETQYF; DNA: TGCACCAGCAGCCAAGTATCGACATACCAAGAGACCCAGTACTTC
J: TRBJ2-5; D: TRBD2; length: 15; V: TRBV5-5; size: .; CDR3: CASRLTSGSPETQYF; DNA: TGTGCCAGCAGATTAACTAGCGGGAGCCCAGAGACCCAGTACTTC
J: TRBJ2-7; D: TRBD2; length: 15; V: TRBV12-3/TRBV12-4; size: once; CDR3: CASRIRAGEYYEQYF; DNA: TGTGCCAGCAGGATAAGAGCGGGGGAATACTACGAGCAGTACTTC
J: TRBJ1-3; D: .; length: 15; V: TRBV5-1; size: .; CDR3: CASSPTQGIGNTIYF; DNA: TGCGCCAGCAGCCCAACGCAGGGGATTGGAAACACCATATATTTT
J: TRBJ1-3; D: TRBD1; length: 13; V: TRBV6-6; size: .; CDR3: CASSFKGADTIYF; DNA: TGTGCCAGCAGTTTTAAGGGGGCCGACACCATATATTTT
J: TRBJ1-2; D: .; length: 14; V: TRBV12-3/TRBV12-4; size: few; CDR3: CASSFSEGRYGYTF; DNA: TGTGCCAGCAGTTTTTCGGAGGGTCGCTATGGCTACACCTTC
J: TRBJ1-2; D: .; length: 15; V: TRBV18; size: .; CDR3: CASSPPGLLSNGYTF; DNA: TGTGCCAGCTCACCTCCGGGACTCCTATCCAATGGCTACACCTTC
J: TRBJ2-4; D: .; length: 12; V: TRBV20-1; size: .; CDR3: CSARAFENIQYF; DNA: TGCAGTGCTAGAGCCTTCGAAAACATTCAGTACTTC
J: TRBJ2-1; D: .; length: 12; V: TRBV24-1; size: few; CDR3: CATSDAHGGQFF; DNA: TGTGCCACCAGTGATGCGCATGGGGGGCAGTTCTTC
J: TRBJ2-7; D: TRBD2; length: 14; V: TRBV19; size: .; CDR3: CASSPTSGSHEQYF; DNA: TGTGCCAGTAGTCCGACTAGCGGGAGCCACGAGCAGTACTTC
J: TRBJ1-1; D: TRBD1; length: 13; V: TRBV6-5; size: .; CDR3: CASSKSGGVEAFF; DNA: TGTGCCAGCAGTAAATCAGGGGGCGTTGAAGCTTTCTTT
J: TRBJ2-3; D: .; length: 13; V: TRBV29-1; size: many; CDR3: CSVLGRAADTQYF; DNA: TGCAGCGTCCTGGGACGCGCGGCAGATACGCAGTATTTT
J: TRBJ1-2; D: .; length: 16; V: TRBV12-5; size: .; CDR3: CTSGLLGWAGAGGYTF; DNA: TGTACTAGTGGTCTCCTAGGTTGGGCTGGCGCCGGAGGCTACACCTTC
J: TRBJ2-4; D: .; length: 15; V: TRBV4-1; size: few; CDR3: CASSQARARVDIQYF; DNA: TGCGCCAGCAGCCAGGCCAGGGCTAGGGTGGACATTCAGTACTTC
J: TRBJ2-7; D: TRBD2; length: 17; V: TRBV14; size: few; CDR3: CASSHPRGGLDHYEQYF; DNA: TGTGCCAGCAGCCACCCCCGTGGGGGACTAGATCACTACGAGCAGTACTTC
J: TRBJ2-5; D: TRBD1; length: 15; V: TRBV6-5; size: many; CDR3: CASSSSGTVQETQYF; DNA: TGTGCCAGCAGTTCTTCCGGGACAGTCCAAGAGACCCAGTACTTC
J: TRBJ1-2; D: .; length: 14; V: TRBV12-3/TRBV12-4; size: many; CDR3: CASSLGVMTYGYTF; DNA: TGTGCCAGCAGTTTAGGGGTGATGACCTATGGCTACACCTTC